Each of the 21 T cell receptor beta chains below was sequenced from the same sample in a study of shared clonotypes between healthy human individuals. CD8 cells regarded as naive lacked CD45RO, were positively chosen for CCR7, and omitted terminally differentiated effector memory CD45RA+ cells. Repertoires were generated with immunoSEQ multiplex PCR, while TCRdb's copy carries only in-frame clones and drops some. The table shows hundreds of thousands of clones, with around 95% occurring only once. The sequenced sample consisted of naive CD8+ T cells sorted from blood. The receptors were sampled from a woman in her twenties or thirties in good health.

This sequence joins TRBV28 and TRBJ2-7; 8 nucleotides line up with TRBD2. The CDR3 covers 14 residues. Germline CDR1 MDHEN, CDR2 SYDVKM. V shed 8 bases and J 2 bases; nucleotides not matched to a gene: 8. This CDR3 is CASRPTSGTYEQYF. In DNA form, the CDR3 reads TGTGCCAGCCGCCCCACTAGCGGAACCTACGAGCAGTACTTC.

This clone was seen once. At one end, the junction sequence differs from germline, possibly due to a read error. This sample also contains other DNA sequences that code for the same CDR3. J is TRBJ1-5 and V is TRBV19, with a tentative D call TRBD1 (6 bases). Germline lookup yields CDR1 LNHDA and CDR2 SQIVND (reference sequence). This CDR3 is 13 amino acids long. The CDR3 region has the DNA TGTGCCAGCAGTATCCAGGGGAAACAGCCCCAGCATTTT. Translated: CASSIQGKQPQHF.

As regards this clone: Other DNA sequences in the sample encode the same CDR3. The chain has TRBV27 and TRBJ1-5; D call uncertain. Trimming removed 4 bases from V and 1 base from J, with 5 bases in between. The CDR3 has 13 amino acids. Per germline, CDR1 MNHEY and CDR2 SMNVEV (reference sequence). In DNA form, the CDR3 reads TGTGCCAGCAGTTACGGGAGCAATCAGCCCCAGCATTTT. It is translated as CASSYGSNQPQHF.

This rearrangement joins TRBV7-9 to TRBJ1-4; D perhaps matches TRBD1 (6 bases). Germline V gene data show CDR1 as SEHNR and CDR2 as FQNEAQ (reference sequence). The V end was cut by 5 bases, the J end by 8 bases, with 21 bases between. There are 16 residues in the CDR3. The CDR3 loop is CASSEGQSGSQEKLFF. CDR3 nucleotide sequence: TGTGCCAGCAGCGAAGGACAGTCTGGTTCCCAAGAAAAACTGTTTTTT.

The genes are TRBV7-9 and TRBJ2-1; D could derive from TRBD1 or TRBD2 (5 bases each). The CDR3 spans 16 residues. Trimming stripped 5 bases from V and 7 bases from J, with 21 bases between. Germline values: CDR1 SEHNR, CDR2 FQNEAQ (reference sequence). The CDR3 region has the DNA TGTGCCAGCAGCCCCCGCCGGGACGTCGCGGCTAATGAGCAGTTCTTC. Protein product: CASSPRRDVAANEQFF.

The chain couples TRBV7-8 to TRBJ2-5; D remains ambiguous. This CDR3 comprises 16 residues. V dropped 5 bases and J dropped 1 base, with 17 bases sitting between them. The V gene's germline CDR1 is SGHVS and CDR2 FQNEAQ. The CDR3 reads CASSPEGLASQETQYF. The CDR3 DNA sequence: TGTGCCAGCAGCCCCGAAGGGTTGGCGTCCCAAGAGACCCAGTACTTC.

The chain carries TRBV11-2 and TRBJ1-5, with D possibly matching TRBD1 (6 bases). From germline, CDR1 is SGHAT and CDR2 FQNNGV. The CDR3 consists of 16 residues. Trimming cost V 0 bases and J 0 bases, with 9 bases left between them. CDR3 in DNA: TGTGCCAGCAGCTTAGAGGGACATTATAGCAATCAGCCCCAGCATTTT. This sequence encodes CASSLEGHYSNQPQHF.

CDR3 sequence: CASSTPPDMRAGELFF. The CDR3 bases are TGTGCCAGCAGCACTCCCCCGGACATGAGGGCCGGGGAGCTGTTTTTT. The V and J genes are TRBV9 and TRBJ2-2; D may correspond to TRBD1 or TRBD2 (5 bases each). Trimming stripped 4 bases from V and 6 bases from J, with 19 bases between. The CDR3 contains 16 residues. CDR1 is SGDLS and CDR2 is YYNGEE in the germline V gene.

The chain has TRBV28 and TRBJ2-2; either TRBD1 or TRBD2 may supply D (6 bases each). Germline-derived CDR1 and CDR2 are MDHEN and SYDVKM. Trimming pared 3 bases from V and 4 bases from J, leaving 12 bases between. The CDR3 has 15 residues. The CDR3 region has the DNA TGTGCCAGCAGTTTGGTGGGGGGCATCACCGGGGAGCTGTTTTTT. It translates to CASSLVGGITGELFF.

The genes are TRBV9 and TRBJ2-3; unclear D gene. Germline CDR1 and CDR2: SGDLS and YYNGEE. There are 15 residues in the CDR3. Deletions cut 2 bases from V and 6 bases from J, with 16 bases between. The CDR3 protein is CASSVPPVGKDTQYF. The CDR3 DNA reads as TGTGCCAGCAGCGTCCCCCCAGTGGGGAAGGATACGCAGTATTTT.

In DNA form, the CDR3 reads TGTGCCAGCAGCCAATTTACAGGAAGCGGCACTGAAGCTTTCTTT. It specifies CASSQFTGSGTEAFF. The chain links TRBV14 to TRBJ1-1; possibly TRBD1 for D (5 bases). The CDR3 contains 15 residues. The germline V and J ends were trimmed by 2 bases and 4 bases, with 14 bases remaining between them. Germline V lookup: CDR1 SGHDN, CDR2 FVKESK. Drawing the rest from reference TRBV14 and TRBJ1-1, the complete variable domain is EAGVTQFPSHSVIEKGQTVTLRCDPISGHDNLYWYRRVMGKEIKFLLHFVKESKQDESGMPNNRFLAERTGGTYSTLKVQPAELEDSGVYFCASSQFTGSGTEAFFGQGTRLTVV.

The rearrangement joins TRBV6-6 to TRBJ2-7; D uncertain. Germline V gives CDR1 MNHNY, CDR2 SVGAGI (reference sequence). The V gene lost 2 bases and the J gene lost 3 bases, with 5 bases spanning the gap. CDR3 size: 12 residues. DNA of the CDR3: TGTGCCAGCAGTTACGGCAACTACGAGCAGTACTTC. This translates into CASSYGNYEQYF.

Notes on this clone: Other nucleotide sequences in the sample specify the same CDR3. This chain uses TRBV5-4 with TRBJ2-7; D is uncertain. The CDR3 extends over 12 amino acids. Germline V gene data show CDR1 as SGHNT and CDR2 as YYREEE (reference sequence). With 2 bases removed from V and 4 bases from J, the gap between germline ends came to 7 bases. The CDR3 bases are TGTGCCAGCAGCTTTGGCGGATACGAGCAGTACTTC. Its translation: CASSFGGYEQYF.

The V call is TRBV5-4, the J call TRBJ2-3; perhaps TRBD2 as D (6 bases). This CDR3 has 13 amino acids. The germline V gene encodes CDR1 SGHNT and CDR2 YYREEE (reference sequence). V was cut by 9 bases and J by 4 bases, with 15 bases left in between. The CDR3 spells CATTPTGADTQYF. CDR3 DNA sequence: TGTGCCACGACCCCGACGGGGGCAGATACGCAGTATTTT.

This clone was seen once. The chain is built from TRBV7-9 and TRBJ1-2; D gene ambiguous. The CDR3 is made up of 13 amino acids. Germline-derived CDR1 and CDR2 are SEHNR and FQNEAQ (reference sequence). The V gene lost 6 bases and the J gene lost 3 bases, with 11 bases spanning the gap. This chain's CDR3 is CASRRESYYGYTF. The CDR3 nucleotides are TGTGCCAGCAGGAGGGAAAGCTACTATGGCTACACCTTC.

This clone was found a few times. This chain uses TRBV28 with TRBJ2-7; a possible D gene is TRBD1 (6 bases). Germline CDR1 MDHEN, CDR2 SYDVKM. The CDR3 length is 13 residues. V lost 4 bases to trimming and J lost 3 bases, with 10 bases between them. The CDR3 spells CASSSTGYYEQYF. In nucleotides, the CDR3 is TGTGCCAGCAGTTCCACAGGGTACTACGAGCAGTACTTC.

The chain has TRBV6-4 and TRBJ2-1, with 10 bases that match TRBD1. Per germline, CDR1 MRHNA and CDR2 SNTAGT. This CDR3 is 15 amino acids long. After removal of 0 bases from V and 7 bases from J, the junction contained 3 bases not matched to a gene. The CDR3 nucleotides read TGTGCCAGCAGTGACTCGGACAGGGGGGGAAATGAGCAGTTCTTC. Translating gives CASSDSDRGGNEQFF.

V usage is TRBV14 and J usage is TRBJ2-3, with no clear D. The CDR3 has 15 residues. Germline V CDR1 and CDR2: SGHDN, FVKESK. The ends were cut back, 2 bases at V and 6 bases at J, with 15 bases in the middle. This chain's CDR3 is CASSQPDTFSDTQYF. The CDR3 region has the DNA TGTGCCAGCAGCCAACCTGACACCTTTTCGGATACGCAGTATTTT. Using reference TRBV14 and TRBJ2-3 for the parts outside the CDR3, the full variable domain is EAGVTQFPSHSVIEKGQTVTLRCDPISGHDNLYWYRRVMGKEIKFLLHFVKESKQDESGMPNNRFLAERTGGTYSTLKVQPAELEDSGVYFCASSQPDTFSDTQYFGPGTRLTVL.

The chain carries TRBV11-2 and TRBJ1-3, with a weak D call TRBD1 (5 bases). Per germline, CDR1 SGHAT and CDR2 FQNNGV. The CDR3 has 12 residues. Trimming cost V 8 bases and J 4 bases, with 9 bases left between them. CDR3 residues: CASAGRGNTIYF. DNA for the CDR3: TGTGCCAGCGCAGGGAGGGGAAACACCATATATTTT. Full variable domain (rest looked up from reference TRBV11-2 and TRBJ1-3): EAGVAQSPRYKIIEKRQSVAFWCNPISGHATLYWYQQILGQGPKLLIQFQNNGVVDDSQLPKDRFSAERLKGVDSTLKIQPAKLEDSAVYLCASAGRGNTIYFGEGSWLTVV.

This chain uses TRBV28 with TRBJ2-5; D is ambiguous. Germline values: CDR1 MDHEN, CDR2 SYDVKM. The CDR3 contains 13 residues. V shed 8 bases and J shed 1 base, with 11 bases lying between them. The CDR3 DNA sequence: TGTGCCAGCTTTAGCCGCTTCCAAGAGACCCAGTACTTC. It encodes CASFSRFQETQYF.

This chain links TRBV5-6 with TRBJ2-7, with D unresolved. CDR1 SGHDT and CDR2 YYEEEE come from the germline V gene. V shed 3 bases and J shed 2 bases, with 15 bases lying between them. The CDR3 loop spans 15 amino acids. CDR3 residues: CASSSQEFAAYEQYF. The CDR3 bases are TGTGCCAGCAGCTCCCAGGAGTTCGCAGCCTACGAGCAGTACTTC.